Ten or more counts support the clone carrying this T cell receptor beta chain. The antigen remains unidentified. Germline CDR1 and CDR2: SEHNR and FQNEAQ (reference sequence). Trimming removed 5 bases from V and 5 bases from J; junction bases left unmatched: 11. The CDR3 contains 15 residues. RNA transcripts provided the source from which TCR beta CDR3 regions were amplified. A set of HTBI primers served as the primers for a first-round RT-PCR of the TCR CDR3. One entry per CDR3 protein results from TCRdb running MiXCR on the multiplex PCR reads. The data hold about 380,000 distinct CDR3 sequences, with about 18% observed a single time. The sample comes from a study of T cells in Graves' hyperthyroidism and ophthalmopathy. General study points: Using 13 V-J features, a model discriminated ophthalmopathy from stable hyperthyroidism.

Any patient presenting with uncontrolled infection, other autoimmune disease, pregnancy or lactation was left out. Sequenced: blood. This sequence originates from a man younger than 30 with Graves' ophthalmopathy. The chain employs TRBV7-9 and TRBJ1-1; 7 bases are shared with TRBD1. The CDR3: CASSDRQGGSTEAFF. CDR3 nucleotides: TGTGCCAGCAGCGATCGACAGGGCGGGTCAACTGAAGCTTTCTTT.